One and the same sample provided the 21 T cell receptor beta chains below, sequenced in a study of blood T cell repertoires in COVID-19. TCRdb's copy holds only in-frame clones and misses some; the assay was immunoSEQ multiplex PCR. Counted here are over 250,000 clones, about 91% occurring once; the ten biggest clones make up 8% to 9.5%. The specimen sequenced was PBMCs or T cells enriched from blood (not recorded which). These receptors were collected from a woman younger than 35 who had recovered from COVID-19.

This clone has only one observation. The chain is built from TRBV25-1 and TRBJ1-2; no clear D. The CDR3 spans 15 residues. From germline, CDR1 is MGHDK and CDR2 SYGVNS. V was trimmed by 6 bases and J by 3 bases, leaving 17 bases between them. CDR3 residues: CASSGSDGGYYGYTF. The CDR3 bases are TGTGCCAGCAGCGGGAGCGATGGCGGTTACTATGGCTACACCTTC.

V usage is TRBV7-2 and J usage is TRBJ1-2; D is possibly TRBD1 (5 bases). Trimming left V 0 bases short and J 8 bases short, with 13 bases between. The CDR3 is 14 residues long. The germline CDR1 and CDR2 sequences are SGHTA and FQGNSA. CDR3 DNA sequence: TGTGCCAGCAGCTTAGCGTGGGGGGGTGAGGGCTACACCTTC. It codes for CASSLAWGGEGYTF.

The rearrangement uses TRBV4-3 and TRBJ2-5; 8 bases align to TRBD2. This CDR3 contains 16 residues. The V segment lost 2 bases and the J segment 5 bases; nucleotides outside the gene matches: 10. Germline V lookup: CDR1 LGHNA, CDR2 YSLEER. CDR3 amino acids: CASSQIPGGRSETQYF. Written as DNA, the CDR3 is TGCGCCAGCAGCCAAATACCGGGGGGGCGGTCGGAGACCCAGTACTTC.

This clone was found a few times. The CDR3, as DNA: TGTGCCAGCAGCCAGGGGACCGGGACTAGCCCCACAGATACGCAGTATTTT. This codes for CASSQGTGTSPTDTQYF. V and J are TRBV4-2 and TRBJ2-3; TRBD2 matches 9 bases. The CDR3 spans 17 residues. Trimming cost V 3 bases and J 2 bases; bases outside gene matches: 9. Germline V lookup: CDR1 LGHNA, CDR2 YNFKEQ.

The CDR3 DNA sequence: TGTGCCATCAGTGGCCGGGACAAAGTGGGCTGGAACACTGAAGCTTTCTTT. This sequence encodes CAISGRDKVGWNTEAFF. The V call is TRBV10-3, the J call TRBJ1-1, with a possible D match to TRBD1 (6 bases). The V end was cut by 4 bases, the J end by 1 base, with 19 bases between. The CDR3 spans 17 residues. Germline CDR1 ENHRY, CDR2 SYGVKD.

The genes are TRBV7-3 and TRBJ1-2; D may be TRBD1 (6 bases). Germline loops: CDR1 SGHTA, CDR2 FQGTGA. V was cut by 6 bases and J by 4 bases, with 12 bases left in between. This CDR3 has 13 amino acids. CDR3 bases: TGTGCCAGCAGTACCGGACAGCCCTATGGCTACACCTTC. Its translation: CASSTGQPYGYTF.

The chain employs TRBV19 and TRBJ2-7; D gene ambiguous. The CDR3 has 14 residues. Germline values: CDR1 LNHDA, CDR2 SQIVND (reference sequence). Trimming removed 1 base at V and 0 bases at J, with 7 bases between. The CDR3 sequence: CASSIGRSSYEQYF. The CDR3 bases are TGTGCCAGTAGTATAGGCAGATCCTCCTACGAGCAGTACTTC.

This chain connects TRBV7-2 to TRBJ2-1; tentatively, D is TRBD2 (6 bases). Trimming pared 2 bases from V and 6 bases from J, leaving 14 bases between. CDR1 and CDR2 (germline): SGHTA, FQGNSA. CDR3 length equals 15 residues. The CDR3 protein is CASSLLRGLGNEQFF. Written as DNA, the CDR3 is TGTGCCAGCAGCTTACTGAGGGGACTGGGCAATGAGCAGTTCTTC.

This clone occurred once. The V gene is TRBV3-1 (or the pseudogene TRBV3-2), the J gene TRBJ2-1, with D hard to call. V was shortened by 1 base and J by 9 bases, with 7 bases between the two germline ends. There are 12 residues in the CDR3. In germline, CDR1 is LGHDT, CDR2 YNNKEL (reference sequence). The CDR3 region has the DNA TGTGCCAGCAGCCAAGGTCCGTTTGAGCAGTTCTTC. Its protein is CASSQGPFEQFF.

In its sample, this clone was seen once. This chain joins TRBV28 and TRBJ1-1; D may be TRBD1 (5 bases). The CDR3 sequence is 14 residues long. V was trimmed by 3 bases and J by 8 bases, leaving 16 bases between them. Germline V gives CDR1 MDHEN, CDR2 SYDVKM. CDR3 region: CASSFLRGGREAFF. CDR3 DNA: TGTGCCAGCAGTTTCCTCCGGGGGGGGAGAGAAGCTTTCTTT.

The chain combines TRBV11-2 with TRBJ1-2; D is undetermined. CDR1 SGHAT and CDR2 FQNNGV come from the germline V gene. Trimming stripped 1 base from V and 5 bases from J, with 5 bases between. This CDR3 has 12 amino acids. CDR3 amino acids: CASSLAGYGYTF. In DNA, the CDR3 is TGTGCCAGCAGCTTAGCGGGGTATGGCTACACCTTC. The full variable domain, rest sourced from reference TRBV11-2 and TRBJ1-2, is EAGVAQSPRYKIIEKRQSVAFWCNPISGHATLYWYQQILGQGPKLLIQFQNNGVVDDSQLPKDRFSAERLKGVDSTLKIQPAKLEDSAVYLCASSLAGYGYTFGSGTRLTVV.

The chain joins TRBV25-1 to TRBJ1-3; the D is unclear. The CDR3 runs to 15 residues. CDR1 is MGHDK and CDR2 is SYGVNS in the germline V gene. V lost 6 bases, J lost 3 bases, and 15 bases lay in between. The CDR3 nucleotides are TGTGCCAGCAGCGCGTGGCAGTACTATGGAAACACCATATATTTT. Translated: CASSAWQYYGNTIYF.

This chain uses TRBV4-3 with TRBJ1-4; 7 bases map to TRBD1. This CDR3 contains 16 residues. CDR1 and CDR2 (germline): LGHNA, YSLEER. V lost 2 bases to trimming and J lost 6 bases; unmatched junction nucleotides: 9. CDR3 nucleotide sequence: TGCGCCAGCAGCCAAAGTTCAGGGGGTGAAGATGAAAAACTGTTTTTT. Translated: CASSQSSGGEDEKLFF.

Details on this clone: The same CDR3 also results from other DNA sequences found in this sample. CDR3 coding DNA: TGTGCCAGCTCACCTTTAGCGGGAGGGTCCTACGAGCAGTACTTC. Its protein product is CASSPLAGGSYEQYF. The rearrangement links TRBV18 to TRBJ2-7, with 11 positions matching TRBD2. The CDR3 contains 15 residues. Germline CDR1 and CDR2: KGHSH and LQKENI. J lost 1 base, V lost 3 bases, and 2 bases had no gene match.

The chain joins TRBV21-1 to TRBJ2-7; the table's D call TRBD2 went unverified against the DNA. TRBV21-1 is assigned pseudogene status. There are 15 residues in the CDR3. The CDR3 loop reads CASSKGREVSYEQYF. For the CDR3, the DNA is TGTGCCAGCAGCAAAGGGCGGGAGGTTTCCTACGAGCAGTACTTC.

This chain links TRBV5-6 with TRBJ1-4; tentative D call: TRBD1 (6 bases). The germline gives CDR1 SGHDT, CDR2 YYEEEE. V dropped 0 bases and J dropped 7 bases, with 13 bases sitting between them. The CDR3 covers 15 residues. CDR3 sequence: CASSLGWGRGEKLFF. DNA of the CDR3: TGTGCCAGCAGCTTGGGTTGGGGGCGAGGTGAAAAACTGTTTTTT.

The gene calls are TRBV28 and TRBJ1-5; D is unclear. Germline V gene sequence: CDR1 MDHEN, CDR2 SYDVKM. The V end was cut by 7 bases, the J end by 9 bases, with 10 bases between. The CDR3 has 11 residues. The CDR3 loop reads CASIPSGPQHF. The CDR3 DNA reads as TGTGCCAGCATCCCCTCCGGGCCCCAGCATTTT.

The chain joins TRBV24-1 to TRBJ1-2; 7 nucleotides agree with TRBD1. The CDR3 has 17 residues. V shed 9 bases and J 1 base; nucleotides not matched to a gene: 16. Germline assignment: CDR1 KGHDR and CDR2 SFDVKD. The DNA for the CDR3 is TGTGCCACCCACGACGGGGGTAGGACAGGCCTTAACTATGGCTACACCTTC. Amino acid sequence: CATHDGGRTGLNYGYTF.

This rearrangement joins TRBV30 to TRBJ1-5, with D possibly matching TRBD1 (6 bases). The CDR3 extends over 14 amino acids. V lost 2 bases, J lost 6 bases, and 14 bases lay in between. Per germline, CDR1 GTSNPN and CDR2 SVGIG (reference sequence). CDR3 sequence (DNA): TGTGCCTGGAGTATTCGACAGGCAGCTCAGCCCCAGCATTTT. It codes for CAWSIRQAAQPQHF.

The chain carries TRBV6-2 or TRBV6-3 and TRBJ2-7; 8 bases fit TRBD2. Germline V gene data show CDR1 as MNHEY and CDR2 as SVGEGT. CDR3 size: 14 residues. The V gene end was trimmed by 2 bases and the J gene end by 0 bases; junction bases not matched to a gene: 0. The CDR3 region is CASSYTSGSYEQYF. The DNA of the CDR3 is TGTGCCAGCAGTTACACTAGCGGCTCCTACGAGCAGTACTTC.

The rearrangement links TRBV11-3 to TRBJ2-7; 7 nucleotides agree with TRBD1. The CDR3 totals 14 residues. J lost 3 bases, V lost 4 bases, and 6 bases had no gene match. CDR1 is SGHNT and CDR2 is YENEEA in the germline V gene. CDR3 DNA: TGTGCCAGCAGCTCCGAAACAGGGGACTACGAGCAGTACTTC. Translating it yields CASSSETGDYEQYF.